A selection of T cell receptor beta chains follows, all from one sample in a study of T cell repertoires in cytomegalovirus infection. For these TCRs, the target antigens are not known. One entry per CDR3 protein results from TCRdb running MiXCR on the reads. The table lists about 130,000 distinct CDR3 sequences, 24% of them singletons. Sequencing was carried out using PBMCs, sequenced either directly or after in vitro stimulation (not recorded which). The receptors were gathered from a human donor in good health (CMV status not recorded). Some clones in this sample may be carry-over from other donors' samples. Each CDR3 is given with its conserved first and last residue. D genes are given only for firm matches. The listing skips clone size in some rows; elsewhere it reads once, few, many or a size class.

d_gene,v_gene,j_gene,abundance,CDR3aa,CDR3nt
.,TRBV7-2,TRBJ2-3,many,CASSLRSGHSTDTQYF,TGTGCCAGCAGCTTACGAAGCGGGCATAGCACAGATACGCAGTATTTT
TRBD2,TRBV11-2,TRBJ2-2,many,CASSPRLAENTGELFF,TGTGCCAGCAGCCCGAGACTAGCGGAGAACACCGGGGAGCTGTTTTTT
TRBD1,TRBV14,TRBJ2-3,few,CASSQRDRGPTDTQYF,TGTGCCAGCAGCCAGCGGGACAGGGGTCCCACAGATACGCAGTATTTT
.,TRBV29-1,TRBJ2-2,.,CSGGSGLNTGELFF,TGCAGCGGAGGGTCGGGACTTAACACCGGGGAGCTGTTTTTT
TRBD2,TRBV7-2,TRBJ2-5,few,CASIKETSGGETQYF,TGTGCCAGCATCAAAGAAACGTCGGGGGGAGAGACCCAGTACTTC
.,TRBV12-3/TRBV12-4,TRBJ2-1,.,CASGALHYNEQFF,TGTGCCAGCGGGGCCCTCCATTACAATGAGCAGTTCTTC
.,TRBV18,TRBJ1-5,.,CASSPDRSQPQHF,TGTGCCAGCTCACCAGACAGGAGTCAGCCCCAGCATTTT
TRBD2,TRBV6-2/TRBV6-3,TRBJ2-3,.,CASRLLAGVADTQYF,TGTGCCAGCAGGCTTCTAGCGGGAGTGGCAGATACGCAGTATTTT
.,TRBV28,TRBJ2-1,few,CASSSVPSSYNEQFF,TGTGCCAGCAGTTCGGTCCCAAGCTCCTACAATGAGCAGTTCTTC
.,TRBV11-2,TRBJ1-5,.,CASSLEGSQPQHF,TGTGCCAGCAGCTTAGAGGGGTCCCAGCCCCAGCATTTT
TRBD2,TRBV7-2,TRBJ2-5,many,CASSLGSAGSQETQYF,TGTGCCAGCAGCTTAGGTTCAGCGGGAAGCCAAGAGACCCAGTACTTC
.,TRBV28,TRBJ1-1,few,CASSSMRNTEAFF,TGTGCCAGCAGTTCAATGCGGAACACTGAAGCTTTCTTT
TRBD2,TRBV7-9,TRBJ2-7,many,CASSSRDYDPGEQYF,TGTGCCAGCAGCTCCCGGGACTATGATCCGGGCGAGCAGTACTTC
TRBD2,TRBV7-2,TRBJ2-1,many,CASSSPEREGTSSSSYNEQFF,TGTGCCAGCAGCTCCCCCGAGCGGGAGGGTACTAGCTCTAGCTCCTACAATGAGCAGTTCTTC
.,TRBV24-1,TRBJ1-3,.,CATSDSTSGNTIYF,TGTGCCACCAGTGACTCAACTTCGGGAAACACCATATATTTT
.,TRBV7-2,TRBJ1-1,many,CASSNTPEAFF,TGTGCCAGCAGTAACACTCCGGAAGCTTTCTTT
.,TRBV7-2,TRBJ1-2,few,CASSLASYGYTF,TGTGCCAGCAGCTTAGCCAGCTATGGCTACACCTTC
.,TRBV20-1,TRBJ1-1,.,CSAGQKLGMNTEAFF,TGCAGTGCAGGGCAAAAGTTAGGCATGAACACTGAAGCTTTCTTT
TRBD2,TRBV19,TRBJ2-7,.,CASRKASGYYEQYF,TGTGCCAGTAGAAAAGCTAGCGGGTACTACGAGCAGTACTTC
.,TRBV27,TRBJ1-1,many,CASSGQLGEAFF,TGTGCCAGCTCGGGTCAGTTGGGTGAAGCTTTCTTT
.,TRBV7-2,TRBJ2-3,.,CASSPRRGVPRDTQYF,TGTGCCAGCAGCCCGAGGAGGGGGGTCCCACGAGATACGCAGTATTTT
.,TRBV6-2/TRBV6-3,TRBJ2-2,.,CASSQLNTGELFF,TGTGCCAGCAGTCAATTAAACACCGGGGAGCTGTTTTTT
.,TRBV7-2,TRBJ2-3,.,CATGRDGADTQYF,TGTGCCACAGGGCGGGACGGGGCAGATACGCAGTATTTT
.,TRBV6-8,TRBJ2-4,many,CASSYSGGLSQNIQYF,TGTGCCAGCAGTTACTCGGGCGGACTCAGCCAAAACATTCAGTACTTC
.,TRBV7-2,TRBJ2-1,few,CASSLAPGGGNEQFF,TGTGCCAGCAGCTTAGCACCCGGTGGGGGGAATGAGCAGTTCTTC
TRBD2,TRBV7-6,TRBJ2-1,many,CASSLLAGVGQFF,TGTGCCAGCAGCTTACTAGCGGGGGTGGGGCAGTTCTTC
.,TRBV7-2,TRBJ2-1,many,CASSLGVGGDEQFF,TGTGCCAGCAGCCTAGGGGTAGGTGGTGATGAGCAGTTCTTC
TRBD1,TRBV7-3,TRBJ2-3,.,CASSRDRGQGTQYF,TGTGCCAGCAGCCGGGACAGGGGCCAGGGTACGCAGTATTTT
TRBD1,TRBV7-2,TRBJ2-7,many,CASSLGTGGLEQYF,TGTGCCAGCAGCTTAGGGACAGGGGGTCTCGAGCAGTACTTC
.,TRBV4-3,TRBJ1-3,few,CASSQIPSTGNTIYF,TGCGCCAGCAGCCAAATTCCAAGCACTGGAAACACCATATATTTT
TRBD1,TRBV19,TRBJ2-3,.,CASSTGTASNQPQYF,TGTGCCAGTAGTACCGGGACAGCTAGCAATCAGCCCCAGTATTTT
.,TRBV6-1,TRBJ1-5,few,CASSEYQGRNQPQHF,TGTGCCAGCAGTGAATACCAGGGTCGGAATCAGCCCCAGCATTTT